The present entry profiles one T cell receptor beta chain with its context. The CDR3 is cut off 3 residues early in the read; its end comes from the germline J gene. TCRdb's copy holds only in-frame clones and misses some; the assay was immunoSEQ multiplex PCR. In total, the table holds tens of thousands of clones. The CDR3 is 16 amino acids. The V gene's germline CDR1 is KGHSH and CDR2 LQKENI. Trimming pared 2 bases from V and 0 bases from J, leaving 11 bases between. The sample is drawn from a study of T cells in women clearing cervical HPV infection. The chain joins TRBV18 to TRBJ2-1, with D unresolved. This clonotype was sampled from a woman aged 18-69 years with a cervical HPV16 infection that either progressed to CIN3+ or cleared (not recorded which). Sequenced: blood buffy coat. The DNA read from the CDR3 is TGTGCCAGCTCACCAAGTCAGGCCAGCTCCTACAATGAG. It is translated as CASSPSQASSYNE. The full CDR3 is CASSPSQASSYNEQFF.